The 25 T cell receptor beta chains in this list originate from one sample, sequenced in a study of identical twins. TCRdb reprocessed the 5' RACE reads via MiXCR and lists one record per CDR3 protein. The sample lists fewer than 900,000 distinct CDR3 sequences, 18% occurring once. The same data also contributed to another study, on T cells expressing NK-cell markers.

Source material: PBMCs. These receptors originate from a woman younger than 35 in good health.

In DNA, the CDR3 is TGCGCCAGCAGCTTGGGCTTGGGCCACGGGACTAGCACAGATACGCAGTATTTT. Translating gives CASSLGLGHGTSTDTQYF. The genes are TRBV5-1 and TRBJ2-3, with a tentative D call TRBD2 (6 bases). Trimming stripped 0 bases from V and 0 bases from J, with 17 bases between. The germline CDR1 and CDR2 sequences are SGHRS and YFSETQ. The CDR3 is 18 residues long. The whole variable domain, filled in from reference TRBV5-1 and TRBJ2-3, reads KAGVTQTPRYLIKTRGQQVTLSCSPISGHRSVSWYQQTPGQGLQFLFEYFSETQRNKGNFPGRFSGRQFSNSRSEMNVSTLELGDSALYLCASSLGLGHGTSTDTQYFGPGTRLTVL.

The chain links TRBV7-9 to TRBJ2-3; D not resolved. The CDR3 runs 15 residues. Germline V CDR1 and CDR2: SEHNR, FQNEAQ (reference sequence). Trimming took 5 bases from V and 3 from J, leaving 15 bases between them. The CDR3 spells CASSLRHLETDTQYF. The DNA of the CDR3 is TGTGCCAGCAGCCTCCGACACCTAGAAACAGATACGCAGTATTTT.

The chain links TRBV6-1 to TRBJ2-5; 7 nucleotides match TRBD1. V shed 1 base, J shed 0 bases, and the junction held 2 bases outside the gene matches. Germline V lookup: CDR1 MNHNS, CDR2 SASEGT. The CDR3 covers 15 residues. CDR3 amino acids: CASSEVGGNQETQYF. Written as DNA, the CDR3 is TGTGCCAGCAGTGAAGTAGGGGGCAACCAAGAGACCCAGTACTTC.

The rearrangement joins TRBV12-3 or TRBV12-4 to TRBJ2-5; a weak D match, TRBD2 (5 bases). This CDR3 has 16 residues. Trimming pared 1 base from V and 6 bases from J, leaving 18 bases between. CDR3 sequence: CASSLGVLASVKTQYF. CDR3 coding DNA: TGTGCCAGCAGTTTAGGGGTCCTAGCTTCGGTAAAGACCCAGTACTTC.

The V and J genes are TRBV7-6 and TRBJ1-3; D ambiguous. In germline, CDR1 is SGHVS, CDR2 FNYEAQ. The CDR3 length is 16 residues. The ends were cut back, 5 bases at V and 0 bases at J, with 14 bases in the middle. CDR3 in DNA: TGTGCCAGCAGCCCCCAAGCCTCACTCTCTGGAAACACCATATATTTT. Residues: CASSPQASLSGNTIYF.

The sample holds a few counts of this clonotype. This rearrangement joins TRBV4-3 to TRBJ2-3; D is unresolved. CDR3 length equals 15 residues. Trimming left V 0 bases short and J 6 bases short, with 13 bases between. CDR1 and CDR2 (germline): LGHNA, YSLEER. CDR3 region: CASSQEGLLADTQYF. Here the CDR3 DNA reads TGCGCCAGCAGCCAAGAAGGCTTGCTGGCGGATACGCAGTATTTT.

This clonotype has a count of ten or more. The V gene is TRBV6-1, the J gene TRBJ2-5, with D perhaps TRBD1 or TRBD2 (5 bases each). The CDR3 covers 14 residues. Germline values: CDR1 MNHNS, CDR2 SASEGT. V lost 6 bases, J lost 5 bases, and 16 bases lay in between. The CDR3 sequence: CASREPRDLETQYF. As DNA, the CDR3 is TGTGCCAGCAGAGAACCCAGGGACCTTGAGACCCAGTACTTC.

The rearrangement joins TRBV5-1 to TRBJ2-2; 11 bases are shared with TRBD2. CDR3 length equals 16 residues. CDR1 is SGHRS, CDR2 YFSETQ, per germline. V shed 4 bases and J 5 bases; nucleotides not matched to a gene: 7. Here the CDR3 DNA reads TGCGCCAGCAGCGCGGGACTAGCGGTAGGAACCGGGGAGCTGTTTTTT. Its translation: CASSAGLAVGTGELFF. The full variable domain, with the rest looked up from reference TRBV5-1 and TRBJ2-2, is KAGVTQTPRYLIKTRGQQVTLSCSPISGHRSVSWYQQTPGQGLQFLFEYFSETQRNKGNFPGRFSGRQFSNSRSEMNVSTLELGDSALYLCASSAGLAVGTGELFFGEGSRLTVL.

This chain uses TRBV20-1 with TRBJ2-7; 11 nucleotides line up with TRBD2. J lost 4 bases, V lost 1 base, and 3 bases had no gene match. This CDR3 is 14 amino acids long. CDR1 and CDR2 from the germline V gene are DFQATT and SNEGSKA (reference sequence). The CDR3 region has the DNA TGCAGTGCTAGAGGAGTAGCGGGAGGGTACGAGCAGTACTTC. This gives the protein CSARGVAGGYEQYF.

This clonotype has a count of ten or more. The J gene is TRBJ2-2, the V gene TRBV12-3 or TRBV12-4; D may be TRBD2 (5 bases). CDR3 size: 12 residues. Trimming stripped 6 bases from V and 5 bases from J, with 7 bases between. CDR3 protein: CASSRGTGELFF. CDR3 nucleotide sequence: TGTGCCAGCAGCCGGGGAACCGGGGAGCTGTTTTTT.

This clonotype was seen only a few times. This chain joins TRBV10-3 and TRBJ2-4, with D maybe TRBD2 (5 bases). The V gene's germline CDR1 is ENHRY and CDR2 SYGVKD. This CDR3 region has 14 residues. Trimming took off 8 bases at V and 0 bases at J, with 11 bases between the two ends. DNA for the CDR3: TGTGCCATCGGACTTTGGGTAGCCAAAAACATTCAGTACTTC. This codes for CAIGLWVAKNIQYF.

The chain recombines TRBV6-2 or TRBV6-3 with TRBJ2-7; D gene ambiguous. Trimming stripped 5 bases from V and 6 bases from J, with 14 bases between. This CDR3 has 13 amino acids. The germline CDR1 and CDR2 sequences are MNHEY and SVGEGT. The CDR3 loop reads CASSLLLPREQYF. The DNA of the CDR3 is TGTGCCAGCAGTCTTCTCCTTCCCCGCGAGCAGTACTTC.

The V and J genes are TRBV12-3 or TRBV12-4 and TRBJ2-2, with a possible D match to TRBD2 (6 bases). The CDR3 is made up of 15 amino acids. The V end was cut by 3 bases, the J end by 1 base, with 9 bases between. The CDR3 is CASSFPGGNTGELFF. CDR3 in DNA: TGTGCCAGCAGTTTTCCCGGGGGGAACACCGGGGAGCTGTTTTTT.

In this sample, this clonotype turned up a few times. V usage is TRBV7-9 and J usage is TRBJ2-1; a possible D gene is TRBD1 (6 bases). The length of the CDR3 is 17 residues. Germline loops: CDR1 SEHNR, CDR2 FQNEAQ (reference sequence). V lost 0 bases to trimming and J lost 7 bases, with 19 bases between them. The CDR3 DNA sequence: TGTGCCAGCAGCTTAGCGCTCGGGCAGGGGTGGCCAAATGAGCAGTTCTTC. Its translation is CASSLALGQGWPNEQFF. Filled out from reference TRBV7-9 and TRBJ2-1, the complete variable domain reads DTGVSQNPRHKITKRGQNVTFRCDPISEHNRLYWYRQTLGQGPEFLTYFQNEAQLEKSRLLSDRFSAERPKGSFSTLEIQRTEQGDSAMYLCASSLALGQGWPNEQFFGPGTRLTVL.

The V and J genes are TRBV7-9 and TRBJ2-1; 8 bases align to TRBD2. This CDR3 has 15 amino acids. The V gene's germline CDR1 is SEHNR and CDR2 FQNEAQ (reference sequence). Trimming took 7 bases from V and 7 from J; bases not matched to a gene: 12. The CDR3 here is CASTQGSGSENEQFF. CDR3 coding DNA: TGTGCCAGCACCCAGGGGAGCGGGAGTGAGAATGAGCAGTTCTTC. Full variable domain (outside the CDR3, taken from reference TRBV7-9 and TRBJ2-1): DTGVSQNPRHKITKRGQNVTFRCDPISEHNRLYWYRQTLGQGPEFLTYFQNEAQLEKSRLLSDRFSAERPKGSFSTLEIQRTEQGDSAMYLCASTQGSGSENEQFFGPGTRLTVL.

The sample holds a few counts of this clonotype. CDR3 loop: CASSYGTGGNIYGYTF. CDR3 coding DNA: TGTGCCAGCAGTTACGGGACAGGGGGCAATATCTATGGCTACACCTTC. The V call is TRBV6-5, the J call TRBJ1-2; 12 nucleotides align to TRBD1. Looked up from germline, CDR1 is MNHEY and CDR2 is SVGAGI. The CDR3 runs to 16 residues. J was trimmed by 4 bases and V by 2 bases; bases with no gene match: 5.

The sample holds a few counts of this clonotype. V and J are TRBV5-5 and TRBJ2-3, with TRBD1 identical over 9 bases. The CDR3 runs to 14 residues. Germline V gene lookup returns CDR1 SGHKS and CDR2 YYEKEE (reference sequence). The ends lost 5 bases at V and 7 bases at J; junction bases unmatched: 8. CDR3 residues: CASRPEQGANTQYF. DNA for the CDR3: TGTGCCAGCAGGCCGGAACAGGGGGCTAATACGCAGTATTTT.

The V and J genes are TRBV29-1 and TRBJ1-1; TRBD1 is a possible D gene (6 bases). The germline CDR1 and CDR2 sequences are SQVTM and ANQGSEA. V was trimmed by 7 bases and J by 0 bases, leaving 15 bases between them. The length of the CDR3 is 14 residues. Here the CDR3 DNA reads TGCAGCGCCATACCGGGACAACTGAACACTGAAGCTTTCTTT. It encodes CSAIPGQLNTEAFF. Full variable domain (rest looked up from reference TRBV29-1 and TRBJ1-1): SAVISQKPSRDICQRGTSLTIQCQVDSQVTMMFWYRQQPGQSLTLIATANQGSEATYESGFVIDKFPISRPNLTFSTLTVSNMSPEDSSIYLCSAIPGQLNTEAFFGQGTRLTVV.

This clonotype showed up many times. The genes are TRBV20-1 and TRBJ2-7; possible D gene TRBD1, 6 bases. This CDR3 is 12 amino acids long. The V gene's germline CDR1 is DFQATT and CDR2 SNEGSKA (reference sequence). V was trimmed by 0 bases and J by 4 bases, leaving 7 bases between them. CDR3 sequence (DNA): TGCAGTGCTAGAGACAGGGGTTACGAGCAGTACTTC. This codes for CSARDRGYEQYF.

The table lists this clonotype with a few counts. The chain recombines TRBV5-1 with TRBJ2-2; tentatively, D is TRBD1 (6 bases). Trimming pared 3 bases from V and 2 bases from J, leaving 11 bases between. CDR1 is SGHRS and CDR2 is YFSETQ in the germline V gene. CDR3 length equals 15 residues. CDR3 coding DNA: TGCGCCAGCAGCTGGGGGCTACCAAACACCGGGGAGCTGTTTTTT. Protein: CASSWGLPNTGELFF.

The chain uses TRBV20-1 and TRBJ2-1; no clear D. With 0 bases removed from V and 2 bases from J, the gap between germline ends came to 11 bases. The CDR3 is 15 amino acids. The germline CDR1 and CDR2 sequences are DFQATT and SNEGSKA (reference sequence). The CDR3 spells CSAREAIHTYNEQFF. CDR3 DNA: TGCAGTGCTAGAGAAGCGATACACACCTACAATGAGCAGTTCTTC.

This clonotype was counted between two and nine times. This chain uses TRBV12-3 or TRBV12-4 with TRBJ2-1, with D perhaps TRBD2 (6 bases). This CDR3 contains 16 residues. Trimming took 6 bases from V and 1 from J, leaving 16 bases between them. The CDR3 region is CASSPLVAGSYNEQFF. CDR3 coding DNA: TGTGCCAGCAGCCCCCTGGTCGCGGGGTCCTACAATGAGCAGTTCTTC.

V usage is TRBV5-5 and J usage is TRBJ1-5, with D possibly matching TRBD1 (5 bases). The CDR3 contains 14 residues. Trimming cost V 0 bases and J 7 bases, with 11 bases left between them. Germline V gene sequence: CDR1 SGHKS, CDR2 YYEKEE (reference sequence). The CDR3 loop is CASSLDQGGQPQHF. In DNA form, the CDR3 reads TGTGCCAGCAGCTTGGATCAGGGTGGCCAGCCCCAGCATTTT.

This clonotype has only a few counts. Compared with germline, one end of the junction differs, possibly owing to a read error. V gene TRBV5-1 combines with J gene TRBJ1-5, with D hard to call. Germline V lookup: CDR1 SGHRS, CDR2 YFSETQ. This CDR3 is built from 13 residues. CDR3 protein: CASSLAGSQPQHF. The DNA for the CDR3 is TGTGCCAGCAGTTTAGCGGGGAGTCAGCCCCAGCATTTT. Full variable domain (remainder filled in from reference TRBV5-1 and TRBJ1-5): KAGVTQTPRYLIKTRGQQVTLSCSPISGHRSVSWYQQTPGQGLQFLFEYFSETQRNKGNFPGRFSGRQFSNSRSEMNVSTLELGDSALYLCASSLAGSQPQHFGDGTRLSIL.

In its sample, this clonotype was seen a few times. The chain links TRBV20-1 to TRBJ2-5; D tentatively reads TRBD1 or TRBD2 (5 bases each). The length of the CDR3 is 12 residues. Germline CDR1 reads DFQATT; CDR2 reads SNEGSKA (reference sequence). Trimming removed 6 bases from V and 5 bases from J, with 13 bases in between. CDR3 DNA sequence: TGCAGTGCCGGGGCCGGCTCGGAGACCCAGTACTTC. This encodes CSAGAGSETQYF.